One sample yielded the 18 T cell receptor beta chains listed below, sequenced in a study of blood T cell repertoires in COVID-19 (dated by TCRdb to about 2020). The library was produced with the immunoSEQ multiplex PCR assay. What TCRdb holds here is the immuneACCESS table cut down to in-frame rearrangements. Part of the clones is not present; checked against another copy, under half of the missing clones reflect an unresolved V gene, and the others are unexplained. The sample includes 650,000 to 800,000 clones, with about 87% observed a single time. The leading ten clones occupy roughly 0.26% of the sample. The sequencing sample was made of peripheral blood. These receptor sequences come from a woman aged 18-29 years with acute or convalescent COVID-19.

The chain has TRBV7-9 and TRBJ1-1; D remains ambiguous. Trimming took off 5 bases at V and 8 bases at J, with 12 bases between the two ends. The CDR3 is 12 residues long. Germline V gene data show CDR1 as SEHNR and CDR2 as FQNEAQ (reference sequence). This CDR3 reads CASSRGLFEAFF. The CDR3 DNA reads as TGTGCCAGCAGCCGAGGACTCTTCGAAGCTTTCTTT.

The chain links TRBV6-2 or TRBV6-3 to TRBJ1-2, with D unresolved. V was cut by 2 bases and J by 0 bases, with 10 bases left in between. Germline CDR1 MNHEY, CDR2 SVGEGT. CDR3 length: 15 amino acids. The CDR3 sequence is CASSYGEIPNYGYTF. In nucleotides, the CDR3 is TGTGCCAGCAGTTACGGGGAGATTCCTAACTATGGCTACACCTTC.

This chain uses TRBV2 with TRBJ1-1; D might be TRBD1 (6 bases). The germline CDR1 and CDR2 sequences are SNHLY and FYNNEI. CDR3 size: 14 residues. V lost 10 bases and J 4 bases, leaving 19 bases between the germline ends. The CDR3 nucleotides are TGTGCCACTACTCGAAGGGGGACGGGCACTGAAGCTTTCTTT. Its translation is CATTRRGTGTEAFF.

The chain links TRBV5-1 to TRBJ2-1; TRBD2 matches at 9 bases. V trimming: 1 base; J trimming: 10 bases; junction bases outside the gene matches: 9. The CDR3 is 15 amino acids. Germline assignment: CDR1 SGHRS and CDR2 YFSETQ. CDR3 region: CASSLTVAGELEQFF. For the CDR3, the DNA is TGCGCCAGCAGCTTGACGGTAGCGGGGGAGCTAGAGCAGTTCTTC.

The CDR3 region is CSVLGGRATPGQYF. In DNA, the CDR3 is TGCAGCGTTCTGGGGGGGAGGGCCACCCCGGGGCAGTACTTC. The rearrangement uses TRBV29-1 and TRBJ2-7, with 7 bases lining up with TRBD2. CDR3 size: 14 residues. Germline lookup yields CDR1 SQVTM and CDR2 ANQGSEA. Trimming took 5 bases from V and 9 from J; bases not matched to a gene: 16.

This CDR3 reads CASSIEMGGLQPQHF. The CDR3 nucleotides are TGTGCCAGTAGTATTGAGATGGGGGGGCTTCAGCCCCAGCATTTT. The gene calls are TRBV19 and TRBJ1-5; D may be TRBD1 (6 bases). CDR3 size: 15 residues. From germline, CDR1 is LNHDA and CDR2 SQIVND (reference sequence). Trimming removed 3 bases at V and 6 bases at J, with 15 bases between. Full variable domain (remainder filled in from reference TRBV19 and TRBJ1-5): DGGITQSPKYLFRKEGQNVTLSCEQNLNHDAMYWYRQDPGQGLRLIYYSQIVNDFQKGDIAEGYSVSREKKESFPLTVTSAQKNPTAFYLCASSIEMGGLQPQHFGDGTRLSIL.

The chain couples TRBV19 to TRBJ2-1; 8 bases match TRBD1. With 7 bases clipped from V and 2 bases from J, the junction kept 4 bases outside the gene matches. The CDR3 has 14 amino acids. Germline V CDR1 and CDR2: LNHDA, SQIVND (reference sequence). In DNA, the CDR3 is TGTGCCAGTAATCCGGGACAGGCCTACAATGAGCAGTTCTTC. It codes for CASNPGQAYNEQFF.

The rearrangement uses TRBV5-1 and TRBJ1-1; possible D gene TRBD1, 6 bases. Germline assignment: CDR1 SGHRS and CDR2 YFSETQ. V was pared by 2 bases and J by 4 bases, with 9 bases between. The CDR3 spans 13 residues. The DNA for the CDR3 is TGCGCCAGCAGCTTACCAGGGGCCACTGAAGCTTTCTTT. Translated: CASSLPGATEAFF.

The DNA of the CDR3 is TGTGCCAGCTCACCACCCGGGTCCTATGAGCAGTTCTTC. Its translation is CASSPPGSYEQFF. The chain has TRBV18 and TRBJ2-1, with unresolved D. From germline, CDR1 is KGHSH and CDR2 LQKENI. The V end was cut by 0 bases, the J end by 8 bases, with 8 bases between. This CDR3 has 13 residues.

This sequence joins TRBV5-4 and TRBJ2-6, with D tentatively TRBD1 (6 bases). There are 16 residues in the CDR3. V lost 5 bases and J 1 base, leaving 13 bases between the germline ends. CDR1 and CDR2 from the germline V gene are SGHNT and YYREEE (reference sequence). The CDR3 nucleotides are TGTGCCAGCAGTCCACAGGGTTTTTCTGGGGCCAACGTCCTGACTTTC. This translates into CASSPQGFSGANVLTF.

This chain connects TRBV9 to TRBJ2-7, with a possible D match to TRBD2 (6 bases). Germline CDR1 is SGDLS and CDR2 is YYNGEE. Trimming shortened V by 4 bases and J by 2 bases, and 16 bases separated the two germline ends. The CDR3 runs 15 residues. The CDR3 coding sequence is TGTGCCAGCAGCCCTTGGGGGGACCCCACCTACGAGCAGTACTTC. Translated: CASSPWGDPTYEQYF.

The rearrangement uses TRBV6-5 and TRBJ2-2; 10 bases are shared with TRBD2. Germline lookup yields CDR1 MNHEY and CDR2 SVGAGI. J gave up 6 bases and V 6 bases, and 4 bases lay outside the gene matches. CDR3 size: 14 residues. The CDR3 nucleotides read TGTGCCAGCAGCGGACTAGCGGTTTCCGGGGAGCTGTTTTTT. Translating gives CASSGLAVSGELFF.

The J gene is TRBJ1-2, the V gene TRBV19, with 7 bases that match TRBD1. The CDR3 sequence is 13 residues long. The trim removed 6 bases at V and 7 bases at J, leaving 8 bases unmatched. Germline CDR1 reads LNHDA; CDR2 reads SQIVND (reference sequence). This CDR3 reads CASRQDRASGYTF. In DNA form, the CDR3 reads TGTGCCAGTAGGCAAGACAGGGCAAGTGGCTACACCTTC.

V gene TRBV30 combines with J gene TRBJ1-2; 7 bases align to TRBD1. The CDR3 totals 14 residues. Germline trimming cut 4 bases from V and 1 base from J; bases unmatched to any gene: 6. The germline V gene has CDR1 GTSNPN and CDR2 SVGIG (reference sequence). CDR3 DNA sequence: TGTGCCTGGAAATGGGCAGGGGGTAACTATGGCTACACCTTC. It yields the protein CAWKWAGGNYGYTF.

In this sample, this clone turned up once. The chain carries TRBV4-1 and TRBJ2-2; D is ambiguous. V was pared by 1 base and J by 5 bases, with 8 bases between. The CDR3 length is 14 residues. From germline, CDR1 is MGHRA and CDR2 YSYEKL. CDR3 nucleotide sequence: TGCGCCAGCAGCCAAGGACTTGGGACCGGGGAGCTGTTTTTT. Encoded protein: CASSQGLGTGELFF.

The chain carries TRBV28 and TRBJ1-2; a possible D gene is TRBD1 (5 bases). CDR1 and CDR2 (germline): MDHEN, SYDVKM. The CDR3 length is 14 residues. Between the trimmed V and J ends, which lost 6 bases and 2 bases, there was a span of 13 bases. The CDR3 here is CASSSGGTNYGYTF. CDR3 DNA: TGTGCCAGCAGCAGTGGGGGGACCAACTATGGCTACACCTTC.

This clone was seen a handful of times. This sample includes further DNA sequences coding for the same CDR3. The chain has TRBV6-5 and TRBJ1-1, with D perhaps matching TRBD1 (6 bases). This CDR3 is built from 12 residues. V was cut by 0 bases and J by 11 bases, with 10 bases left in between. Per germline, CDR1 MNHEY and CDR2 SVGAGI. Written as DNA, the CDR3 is TGTGCCAGCAGTTACTCGACAGGTGAGGCTTTCTTT. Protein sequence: CASSYSTGEAFF.

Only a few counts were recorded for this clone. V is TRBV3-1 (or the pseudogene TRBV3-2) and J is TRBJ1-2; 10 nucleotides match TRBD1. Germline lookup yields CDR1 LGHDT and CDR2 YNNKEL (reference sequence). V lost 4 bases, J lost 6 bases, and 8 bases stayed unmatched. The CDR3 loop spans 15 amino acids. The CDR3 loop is CASSRSRTGGHGYTF. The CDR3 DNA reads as TGTGCCAGCAGCCGATCTCGGACAGGGGGACATGGCTACACCTTC.